This T cell receptor beta chain was observed in a study of blood T cell repertoires in COVID-19. This CDR3 spans 14 amino acids. V gave up 6 bases and J gave up 3 bases; unmatched junction bases: 8. Germline V lookup: CDR1 SQVTM, CDR2 ANQGSEA. Assay used: immunoSEQ multiplex PCR; TCRdb lists only in-frame clones, some missing. Among around 94,000 clones listed, about four fifths were seen once. This sequence joins TRBV29-1 and TRBJ2-7; 10 bases line up with TRBD1. This TCR came from a man aged 35 to 55 with active or convalescent COVID-19. Sequenced sample: peripheral blood. The chain's CDR3 is CSVLGQGGLYEQYF. CDR3 bases: TGCAGCGTGCTCGGACAGGGGGGTCTCTACGAGCAGTACTTC.